These 15 T cell receptor beta chains originate from one sample sequenced in a study of blood T cells in healthy people across ages (dated by TCRdb to the mid-2010s). Libraries were built with 5' RACE. Sequencing was carried out with an Illumina HiSeq 2500. The second PCR ran for about 6 to 12 cycles and used a J-beta primer mix along with a sample-barcoded 5' primer. The public reads were reanalyzed by TCRdb: fastp trimming at Q25, MiXCR alignment, in-frame beta chains only. Entries that share a CDR3 protein sequence are merged under the most common genes and DNA. The sample has over a million distinct CDR3 sequences on record, around 55% of them singletons. Under 8.5% of the sample is taken by the ten largest. Source material: blood. Receptor source: a man aged 18 to 30 in good health.

The chain joins TRBV7-8 to TRBJ2-6; possible D gene TRBD2, 5 bases. The CDR3 covers 17 residues. V lost 3 bases and J 0 bases, leaving 12 bases between the germline ends. Per the germline V gene, CDR1 is SGHVS and CDR2 is FQNEAQ. CDR3 in DNA: TGTGCCAGCAGCTTGTTGGGAGTTGACTCTGGGGCCAACGTCCTGACTTTC. It yields the protein CASSLLGVDSGANVLTF.

This clonotype has a count of ten or more. This chain uses TRBV25-1 with TRBJ1-2; TRBD1 matches at 8 bases. Germline loops: CDR1 MGHDK, CDR2 SYGVNS. The CDR3 is 16 residues long. The J segment lost 9 bases and the V segment lost 8 bases, leaving 20 bases of the junction unmatched. The DNA for the CDR3 is TGTGCCAGCGCACCTACAATCGGACAGGGTGGGTTGCGCTACACCTTC. Translated, it gives CASAPTIGQGGLRYTF.

The V gene is TRBV30, the J gene TRBJ2-4, with 9 bases matching TRBD2. The J call may be in error: the DNA end matches TRBJ2-7 better. Germline-derived CDR1 and CDR2 are GTSNPN and SVGIG (reference sequence). CDR3 size: 13 residues. In DNA form, the CDR3 reads TGTGCCTGGACGCAGCGGGAGGACTACGAGCAGTACTTC. Translation: CAWTQREDYEQYF.

The chain uses TRBV29-1 and TRBJ2-7; D perhaps matches TRBD1 (6 bases). CDR1 and CDR2 from the germline V gene are SQVTM and ANQGSEA. Trimming stripped 6 bases from V and 2 bases from J, with 14 bases between. This CDR3 contains 13 residues. The CDR3 bases are TGCAGCGTGCGACAGGACACTCCCTACGAGCAGTACTTC. This encodes CSVRQDTPYEQYF.

The genes are TRBV2 and TRBJ2-3; unclear D gene. Germline V gives CDR1 SNHLY, CDR2 FYNNEI. Trimming removed 1 base from V and 2 bases from J, with 13 bases in between. The CDR3 sequence is 16 residues long. DNA for the CDR3: TGTGCCAGCAGTGAAGGGTCTGCCGTCCCCACAGATACGCAGTATTTT. Its translation is CASSEGSAVPTDTQYF.

This chain connects TRBV15 to TRBJ2-3; 7 bases are shared with TRBD1. This CDR3 region has 14 residues. Germline assignment: CDR1 LNHNV and CDR2 YYDKDF (reference sequence). V shed 3 bases and J 2 bases; nucleotides not matched to a gene: 2. CDR3 nucleotide sequence: TGTGCCACCAGCAGCGGGACAGACACAGATACGCAGTATTTT. Its protein is CATSSGTDTDTQYF.

This clonotype was detected a few times. The chain has TRBV9 and TRBJ1-2, with no clear D. V was trimmed by 0 bases and J by 4 bases, leaving 13 bases between them. This CDR3 is 15 amino acids long. Germline V CDR1 and CDR2: SGDLS, YYNGEE. The chain's CDR3 is CASSVGVGLGYGYTF. The CDR3 DNA reads as TGTGCCAGCAGCGTAGGAGTGGGCTTGGGCTATGGCTACACCTTC. Combining the CDR3 with reference TRBV9 and TRBJ1-2 gives the whole variable domain DSGVTQTPKHLITATGQRVTLRCSPRSGDLSVYWYQQSLDQGLQFLIQYYNGEERAKGNILERFSAQQFPDLHSELNLSSLELGDSALYFCASSVGVGLGYGYTFGSGTRLTVV.

The chain joins TRBV20-1 to TRBJ2-1, with D perhaps TRBD2 (6 bases). Germline V CDR1 and CDR2: DFQATT, SNEGSKA (reference sequence). The CDR3 length is 14 residues. The ends were cut back, 0 bases at V and 7 bases at J, with 13 bases in the middle. CDR3 DNA: TGCAGTGCTAGAGACCGACTAGGGGAAAATGAGCAGTTCTTC. This encodes CSARDRLGENEQFF.

V usage is TRBV20-1 and J usage is TRBJ1-2, with 7 bases fitting TRBD1. This CDR3 spans 14 amino acids. Germline CDR1 and CDR2: DFQATT and SNEGSKA (reference sequence). With V trimmed by 2 bases and J by 3 bases, 6 bases remained unmatched. The CDR3 bases are TGCAGTGCTAGATCCCCACAGGGGCACTATGGCTACACCTTC. Encoded protein: CSARSPQGHYGYTF.

This chain uses TRBV4-1 with TRBJ1-4, with D unresolved. Trimming removed 4 bases at V and 6 bases at J, with 6 bases between. Germline V gene sequence: CDR1 MGHRA, CDR2 YSYEKL. This CDR3 is built from 12 residues. The CDR3 spells CASSPQDEKLFF. CDR3 DNA sequence: TGCGCCAGCAGCCCCCAGGATGAAAAACTGTTTTTT.

This clonotype showed up just a few times. The genes are TRBV7-2 and TRBJ2-1; 10 bases align to TRBD1. Germline lookup yields CDR1 SGHTA and CDR2 FQGNSA. Losses at the gene ends were 5 bases for V and 5 bases for J; bases not matched to a gene: 6. This CDR3 is built from 15 residues. In nucleotides, the CDR3 is TGTGCCAGCAGCCTCCCGGGACAGGGGAACAATGAGCAGTTCTTC. It encodes CASSLPGQGNNEQFF.

The chain has TRBV29-1 and TRBJ1-1; D may be TRBD1 (5 bases). The V gene's germline CDR1 is SQVTM and CDR2 ANQGSEA. This CDR3 comprises 11 residues. The ends were cut back, 6 bases at V and 7 bases at J, with 12 bases in the middle. The CDR3 region is CSVETRGEAFF. The CDR3 bases are TGCAGCGTGGAAACGAGGGGTGAAGCTTTCTTT.

The gene calls are TRBV20-1 and TRBJ1-2, with a tentative D call TRBD1 (6 bases). Germline V gives CDR1 DFQATT, CDR2 SNEGSKA (reference sequence). This CDR3 is 12 amino acids long. The V and J ends lost 3 bases and 13 bases respectively, with 18 bases between them. The CDR3 region is CSASVPNRERTF. CDR3 bases: TGCAGTGCTAGTGTCCCAAACAGGGAGCGCACCTTC.

In its sample, this clonotype was seen once. The rearrangement joins TRBV20-1 to TRBJ2-7; D might be TRBD1 (7 bases). This CDR3 comprises 16 residues. The germline V and J ends were trimmed by 2 bases and 1 base, with 18 bases remaining between them. Germline CDR1 and CDR2: DFQATT and SNEGSKA (reference sequence). Here the CDR3 reads CSARFFQGGVSYEQYF. The CDR3 DNA reads as TGCAGTGCTAGATTTTTTCAGGGGGGCGTATCCTACGAGCAGTACTTC.

This chain links TRBV28 with TRBJ2-3, with D possibly TRBD2 on 6 matching bases. Per germline, CDR1 MDHEN and CDR2 SYDVKM. V was pared by 7 bases and J by 2 bases, with 19 bases between. The length of the CDR3 is 16 residues. The CDR3 nucleotides read TGTGCCAGCATCTCGCCGGAGGGGTTTGCCACAGATACGCAGTATTTT. It specifies CASISPEGFATDTQYF.